The present TCR beta chain was sequenced within a study of monozygotic twins with inflammatory bowel disease. Findings and limits, study-wide: Different T cell subtypes could not be distinguished.

In regard to this clonotype: The antigen remains undetermined.

Whole blood served as the source of total RNA, and no T cell sorting took place. Germline CDR1 is KGHDR and CDR2 is SFDVKD. This CDR3 is 18 amino acids long. Reanalyzing the 5' RACE reads, TCRdb keeps one entry per CDR3 protein, without DNA. Here the sample table reports around 410,000 distinct CDR3 sequences. The TCR comes from a human donor with ulcerative colitis or Crohn's disease, or a healthy co-twin of an affected twin (not recorded which). The rearrangement links TRBV24-1 to TRBJ2-4; TCRdb calls TRBD2, which cannot be checked without DNA. The sequenced sample was blood. CDR3 in amino acids: CATSDLFLRDLAKNIQYF.